This paragraph reports one T cell receptor (beta chain). Time point given: blood 2 weeks post-SBRT. The treatment is: 15 Gy SBRT to primary tumor, nephrectomy 4 weeks later. Data came from immunoSEQ multiplex PCR; TCRdb stores just in-frame clones and leaves some out. The data show 45,000 to 55,000 clones, with roughly 80% seen just once and about 30% held by the top ten. Germline V gives CDR1 SGHNT, CDR2 YYREEE (reference sequence). The CDR3 sequence is 14 residues long. Deletions cut 4 bases from V and 7 bases from J, with 17 bases between. This entry is derived from a study of radiation and T cells in renal cell carcinoma.

The sequence was obtained from a woman in her 70s with renal cell carcinoma. This chain joins TRBV5-4 and TRBJ1-2; D unresolved. This specimen was blood, taken from a patient whose treatment included radiotherapy and nephrectomy. The CDR3 DNA reads TGTGCCAGCAGCATTCCGGGAGCCCTGAGTGGCTACACCTTC. It is translated as CASSIPGALSGYTF. Full variable domain (outside the CDR3, taken from reference TRBV5-4 and TRBJ1-2): ETGVTQSPTHLIKTRGQQVTLRCSSQSGHNTVSWYQQALGQGPQFIFQYYREEENGRGNFPPRFSGLQFPNYSSELNVNALELDDSALYLCASSIPGALSGYTFGSGTRLTVV.